This T cell receptor beta chain was identified in a study of blood T cell repertoires in COVID-19. The wider study: Samples came from the United States, Italy and Spain, spanning acute and convalescent COVID-19. The analysed material was cDNA or gDNA that came from T cells, B-cell-depleted T cells, or PBMCs.

The V end was cut by 3 bases, the J end by 0 bases, with 12 bases between. Germline CDR1 reads LNHDA; CDR2 reads SQIVND (reference sequence). The CDR3 spans 15 residues. Authors' data handling: Estimation of nucleated cell counts relied on the amplification of reference gene primers. Sequenced by immunoSEQ multiplex PCR; TCRdb stores in-frame clones only, minus some. The V and J calls and the clone size are those of that table, but D and trimming were determined from the DNA. Among about 120,000 clones listed, around 79% were seen once. The count of this clone is one. Sequenced input: peripheral blood. The rearrangement uses TRBV19 and TRBJ2-7; D is ambiguous. The clonotype originates from an older man with acute or convalescent COVID-19. The chain's CDR3 is CASSIGDPSSYEQYF. The CDR3 nucleotides read TGTGCCAGTAGTATTGGAGACCCTAGCTCCTACGAGCAGTACTTC.